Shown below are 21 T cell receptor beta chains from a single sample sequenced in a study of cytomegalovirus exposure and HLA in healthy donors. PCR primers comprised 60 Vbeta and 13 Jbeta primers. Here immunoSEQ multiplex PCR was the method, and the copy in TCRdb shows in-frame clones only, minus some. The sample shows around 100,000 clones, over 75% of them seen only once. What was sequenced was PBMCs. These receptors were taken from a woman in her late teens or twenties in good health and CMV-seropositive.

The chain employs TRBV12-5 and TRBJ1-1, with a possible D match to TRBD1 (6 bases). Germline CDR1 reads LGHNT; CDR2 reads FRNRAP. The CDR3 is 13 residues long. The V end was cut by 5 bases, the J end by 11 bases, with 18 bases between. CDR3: CASGITGTMGAFF. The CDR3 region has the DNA TGTGCTAGTGGTATAACCGGGACAATGGGTGCTTTCTTT.

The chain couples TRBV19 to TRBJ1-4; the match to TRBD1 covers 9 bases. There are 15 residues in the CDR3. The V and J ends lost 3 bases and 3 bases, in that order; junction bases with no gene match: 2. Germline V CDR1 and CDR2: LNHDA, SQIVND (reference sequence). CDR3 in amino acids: CASSIGTGSNEKLFF. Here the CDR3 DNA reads TGTGCCAGTAGTATCGGGACAGGGTCTAATGAAAAACTGTTTTTT.

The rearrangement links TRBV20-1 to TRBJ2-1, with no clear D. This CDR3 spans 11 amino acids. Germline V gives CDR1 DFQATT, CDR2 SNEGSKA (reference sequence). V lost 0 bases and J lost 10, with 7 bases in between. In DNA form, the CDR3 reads TGCAGTGCTAGAGATCCCGGGGAGCAGTTCTTC. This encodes CSARDPGEQFF.

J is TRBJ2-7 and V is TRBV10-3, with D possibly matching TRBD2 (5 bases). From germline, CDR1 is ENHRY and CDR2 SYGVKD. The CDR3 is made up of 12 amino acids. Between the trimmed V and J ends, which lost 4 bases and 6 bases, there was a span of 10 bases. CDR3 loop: CAISVAGVEQYF. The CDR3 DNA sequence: TGTGCCATCAGTGTGGCGGGCGTCGAGCAGTACTTC.

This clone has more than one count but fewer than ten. CDR3 sequence reads: CASSETTVSTDTQYF. CDR3 DNA: TGCGCCAGCAGTGAGACGACAGTGAGCACAGATACGCAGTATTTT. The V call is TRBV10-2, the J call TRBJ2-3; tentative D call: TRBD1 (5 bases). The CDR3 loop spans 15 amino acids. V was clipped by 2 bases and J by 0 bases, with 9 bases between them. Germline V lookup: CDR1 WSHSY, CDR2 SAAADI.

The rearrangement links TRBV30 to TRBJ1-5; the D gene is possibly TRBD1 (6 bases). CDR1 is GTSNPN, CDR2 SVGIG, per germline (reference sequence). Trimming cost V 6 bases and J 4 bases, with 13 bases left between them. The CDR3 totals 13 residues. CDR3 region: CACSSQGNQPQHF. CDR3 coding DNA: TGTGCCTGCTCATCCCAGGGGAATCAGCCCCAGCATTTT.

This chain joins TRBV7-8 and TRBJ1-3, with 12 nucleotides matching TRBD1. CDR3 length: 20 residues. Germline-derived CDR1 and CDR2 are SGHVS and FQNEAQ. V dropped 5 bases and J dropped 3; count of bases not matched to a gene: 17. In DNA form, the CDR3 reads TGTGCCAGCAGCCCCCGACGACTGCCGGGACAGGGGGCAGGTGGAAACACCATATATTTT. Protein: CASSPRRLPGQGAGGNTIYF.

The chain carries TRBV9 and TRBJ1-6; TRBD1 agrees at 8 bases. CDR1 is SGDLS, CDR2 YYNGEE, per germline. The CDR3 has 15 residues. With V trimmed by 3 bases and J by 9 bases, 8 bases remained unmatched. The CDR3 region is CASSEWTGPGSPLHF. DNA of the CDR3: TGTGCCAGCAGCGAGTGGACAGGGCCGGGTTCACCCCTCCACTTT.

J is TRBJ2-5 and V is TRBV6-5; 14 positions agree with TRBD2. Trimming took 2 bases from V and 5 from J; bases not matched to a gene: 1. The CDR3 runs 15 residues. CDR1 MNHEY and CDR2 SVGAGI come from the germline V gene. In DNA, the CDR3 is TGTGCCAGCAGTTACGGGACTAGCGGGAGTGAGACCCAGTACTTC. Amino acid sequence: CASSYGTSGSETQYF.

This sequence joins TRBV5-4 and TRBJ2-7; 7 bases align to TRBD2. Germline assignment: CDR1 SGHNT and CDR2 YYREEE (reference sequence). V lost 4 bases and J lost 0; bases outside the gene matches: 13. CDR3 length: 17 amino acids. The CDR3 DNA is TGTGCCAGCAGCCCGAAATGGGCTAGCGGTAGCTCCTACGAGCAGTACTTC. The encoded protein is CASSPKWASGSSYEQYF.

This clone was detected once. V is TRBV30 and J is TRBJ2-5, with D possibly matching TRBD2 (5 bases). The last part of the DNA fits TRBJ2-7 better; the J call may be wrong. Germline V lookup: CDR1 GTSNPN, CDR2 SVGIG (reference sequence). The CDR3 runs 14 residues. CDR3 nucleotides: TGTGCCTGGAGTGTACTGGAGGAGTTAGGCGAGCAGTACTTC. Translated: CAWSVLEELGEQYF.

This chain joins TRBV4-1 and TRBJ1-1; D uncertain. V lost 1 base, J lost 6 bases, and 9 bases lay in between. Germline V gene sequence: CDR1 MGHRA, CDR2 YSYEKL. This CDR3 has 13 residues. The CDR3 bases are TGCGCCAGCAGCCAAGCCCGGGGTGCTGAAGCTTTCTTT. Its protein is CASSQARGAEAFF.

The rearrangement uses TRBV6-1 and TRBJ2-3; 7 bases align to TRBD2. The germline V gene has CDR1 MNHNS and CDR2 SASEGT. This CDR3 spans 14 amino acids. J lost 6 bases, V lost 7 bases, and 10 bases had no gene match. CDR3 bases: TGTGCCAGCACAACTCCCAGGGAGGGGGATACGCAGTATTTT. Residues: CASTTPREGDTQYF.

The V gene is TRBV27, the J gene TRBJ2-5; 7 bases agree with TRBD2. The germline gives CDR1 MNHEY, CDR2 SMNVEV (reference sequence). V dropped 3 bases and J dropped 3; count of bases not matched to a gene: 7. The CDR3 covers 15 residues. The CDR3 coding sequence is TGTGCCAGCAGTTTCTTGTCTAGCGGTAAAGAGACCCAGTACTTC. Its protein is CASSFLSSGKETQYF.

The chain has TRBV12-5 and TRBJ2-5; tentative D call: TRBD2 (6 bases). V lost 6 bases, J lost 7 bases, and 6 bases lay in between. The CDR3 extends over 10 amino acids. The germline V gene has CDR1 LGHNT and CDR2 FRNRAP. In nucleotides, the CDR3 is TGTGCTAGTGGGGAGGGGACCCAGTACTTC. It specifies CASGEGTQYF.

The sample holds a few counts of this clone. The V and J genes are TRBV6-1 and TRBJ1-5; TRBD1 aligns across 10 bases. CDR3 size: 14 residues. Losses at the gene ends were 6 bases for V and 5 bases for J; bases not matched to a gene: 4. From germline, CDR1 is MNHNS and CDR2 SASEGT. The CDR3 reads CASRKGTGDQPQHF. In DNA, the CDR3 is TGTGCCAGCAGAAAAGGGACAGGGGATCAGCCCCAGCATTTT.

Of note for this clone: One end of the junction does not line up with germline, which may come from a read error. The CDR3 DNA is TGTGCCAGCAGTGGGACTAGCGGGAGCGGTTTGTACGGGCAGTACTTC. Its translation: CASSGTSGSGLYGQYF. The chain employs TRBV6-1 and TRBJ2-7, with 13 bases matching TRBD2. Germline CDR1 is MNHNS and CDR2 is SASEGT. The CDR3 is made up of 16 amino acids.

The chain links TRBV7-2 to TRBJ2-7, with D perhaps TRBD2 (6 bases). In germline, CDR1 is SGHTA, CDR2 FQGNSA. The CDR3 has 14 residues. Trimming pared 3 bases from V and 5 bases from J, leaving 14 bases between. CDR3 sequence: CASSFGGSGDEQYF. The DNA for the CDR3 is TGTGCCAGCAGCTTTGGGGGGTCAGGCGACGAGCAGTACTTC.

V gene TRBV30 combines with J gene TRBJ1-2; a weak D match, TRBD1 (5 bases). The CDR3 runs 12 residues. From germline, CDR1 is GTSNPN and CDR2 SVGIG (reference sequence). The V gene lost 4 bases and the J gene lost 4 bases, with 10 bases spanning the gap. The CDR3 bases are TGTGCCTGGACCCCGGGGGGCTATGGCTACACCTTC. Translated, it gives CAWTPGGYGYTF.

In DNA form, the CDR3 reads TGTGCCAGCAGCTTAGCCGGGACAGCGCCCTACGAGCAGTACTTC. Translating gives CASSLAGTAPYEQYF. The V and J genes are TRBV7-9 and TRBJ2-7, with TRBD1 matching over 7 bases. V was clipped by 0 bases and J by 2 bases; unmatched bases: 4. CDR3 length: 15 residues. The germline gives CDR1 SEHNR, CDR2 FQNEAQ (reference sequence).

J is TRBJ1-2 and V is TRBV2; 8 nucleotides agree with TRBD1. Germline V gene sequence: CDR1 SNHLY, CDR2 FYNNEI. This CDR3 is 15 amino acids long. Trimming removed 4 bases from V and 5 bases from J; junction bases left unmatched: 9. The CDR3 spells CASSGWGRGRYGYTF. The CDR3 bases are TGTGCCAGCAGTGGGTGGGGCAGGGGGCGGTATGGCTACACCTTC.